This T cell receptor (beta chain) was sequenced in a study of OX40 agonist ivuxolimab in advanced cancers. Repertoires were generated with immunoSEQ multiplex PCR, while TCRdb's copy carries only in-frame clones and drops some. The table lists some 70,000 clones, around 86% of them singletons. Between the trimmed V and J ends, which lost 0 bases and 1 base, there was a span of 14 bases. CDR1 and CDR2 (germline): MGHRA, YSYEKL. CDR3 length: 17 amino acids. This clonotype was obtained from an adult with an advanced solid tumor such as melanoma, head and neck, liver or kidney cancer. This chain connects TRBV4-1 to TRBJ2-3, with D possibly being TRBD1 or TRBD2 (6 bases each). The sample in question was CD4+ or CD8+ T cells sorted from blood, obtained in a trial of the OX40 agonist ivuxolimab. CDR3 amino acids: CASSQDGGGLRTDTQYF. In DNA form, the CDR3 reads TGCGCCAGCAGCCAAGATGGTGGGGGGCTGCGCACAGATACGCAGTATTTT.